This entry lists 25 T cell receptor beta chains sequenced from one sample in a study of regulatory T cells in long-lasting Graves disease. Sequencing libraries for TCR beta were prepared with iRepertoire HTBI primers and Arm-PCR of CDR3 regions. TCRdb called the multiplex PCR reads again in MiXCR, with one record for every CDR3 protein. The sample shows 370,000 or so distinct CDR3 sequences, roughly 17% of them seen only once. Time point noted: newly diagnosed GD, antithyroid drugs for less than 3 months. Isolated PBMC RNA provided the starting material for the TCR library. These data also featured in a second study, about T cells in Graves' hyperthyroidism and ophthalmopathy.

This sample comprised peripheral blood mononuclear cells (PBMCs), obtained at new diagnosis, from a patient treated with antithyroid drugs. The receptor set was obtained from a woman aged 18-29 years with Graves disease.

This clonotype showed up just once. V is TRBV4-1 and J is TRBJ2-1; TRBD2 aligns across 8 bases. Germline V gene data show CDR1 as MGHRA and CDR2 as YSYEKL. The CDR3 contains 15 residues. J lost 8 bases, V lost 4 bases, and 10 bases had no gene match. CDR3 nucleotide sequence: TGCGCCAGCAGCCTGGAGAGCGGGAGCGATGATGAGCAGTTCTTC. This translates into CASSLESGSDDEQFF.

The rearrangement uses TRBV6-9 and TRBJ1-3; D ambiguous. This CDR3 contains 14 residues. V gave up 3 bases and J gave up 2 bases, with 8 bases separating them. In germline, CDR1 is MNHGY, CDR2 SVAAGI. CDR3 protein: CASSYLGPGNTIYF. The CDR3 DNA sequence: TGTGCCAGCAGTTACTTAGGACCTGGAAACACCATATATTTT.

This chain connects TRBV20-1 to TRBJ2-3; 11 bases agree with TRBD2. This CDR3 is built from 16 residues. The V gene end was trimmed by 5 bases and the J gene end by 3 bases; junction bases not matched to a gene: 10. Germline lookup yields CDR1 DFQATT and CDR2 SNEGSKA (reference sequence). CDR3 bases: TGCAGTGCTTATAGCGGGGGGGCCATCTGGACAGATACGCAGTATTTT. Protein sequence: CSAYSGGAIWTDTQYF.

This clonotype was detected many times. The rearrangement links TRBV6-1 to TRBJ2-7; D is unclear. CDR3 length: 12 amino acids. CDR1 and CDR2 (germline): MNHNS, SASEGT. The V gene lost 8 bases and the J gene lost 2 bases, with 10 bases spanning the gap. CDR3 bases: TGTGCCAGCCTTGGGCAAGCCTACGAGCAGTACTTC. It encodes CASLGQAYEQYF.

This clonotype has at least ten counts. The V gene is TRBV11-2, the J gene TRBJ1-2; 7 nucleotides line up with TRBD1. V shed 5 bases and J 4 bases; nucleotides not matched to a gene: 4. This CDR3 is built from 13 residues. Germline CDR1 SGHAT, CDR2 FQNNGV. The CDR3 here is CASSHGTAYGYTF. In nucleotides, the CDR3 is TGTGCCAGCAGCCACGGGACAGCCTATGGCTACACCTTC.

This clonotype has at least ten counts. The chain uses TRBV27 and TRBJ2-3; D perhaps matches TRBD1 (5 bases). Germline CDR1 MNHEY, CDR2 SMNVEV (reference sequence). The V gene lost 8 bases and the J gene lost 0 bases, with 12 bases spanning the gap. The CDR3 runs 14 residues. This chain's CDR3 is CASSGNPSTDTQYF. Written as DNA, the CDR3 is TGTGCCAGCTCAGGGAACCCTAGCACAGATACGCAGTATTTT.

This clonotype was seen ten or more times. The rearrangement joins TRBV5-8 to TRBJ2-7, with 8 bases lining up with TRBD2. Trimming took 2 bases from V and 2 from J; bases not matched to a gene: 6. Germline CDR1 SGHTS, CDR2 YDEGEE. The CDR3 has 15 amino acids. The CDR3 loop is CASSFLAGGTYEQYF. The CDR3 nucleotides read TGTGCCAGCAGCTTTCTGGCGGGAGGAACCTACGAGCAGTACTTC. The entire variable domain, with the rest obtained from reference TRBV5-8 and TRBJ2-7, is as follows: EAGVTQSPTHLIKTRGQQATLRCSPISGHTSVYWYQQALGLGLQFLLWYDEGEERNRGNFPPRFSGRQFPNYSSELNVNALELEDSALYLCASSFLAGGTYEQYFGPGTRLTVT.

The chain links TRBV7-9 to TRBJ2-2; 12 nucleotides align to TRBD2. The CDR3 covers 16 residues. The germline V gene encodes CDR1 SEHNR and CDR2 FQNEAQ (reference sequence). Germline trimming cut 5 bases from V and 5 bases from J; bases unmatched to any gene: 6. CDR3 in amino acids: CASSPGLAGITGELFF. CDR3 coding DNA: TGTGCCAGCAGCCCCGGACTAGCGGGAATAACCGGGGAGCTGTTTTTT.

This clonotype was picked up many times. The chain links TRBV3-1 to TRBJ2-3; 11 nucleotides line up with TRBD2. CDR1 and CDR2 (germline): LGHDT, YNNKEL (reference sequence). The CDR3 consists of 16 residues. V shed 3 bases and J 3 bases; nucleotides not matched to a gene: 5. CDR3 protein: CASSQLTSGRTDTQYF. CDR3 coding DNA: TGTGCCAGCAGCCAGCTAACTAGCGGGAGAACAGATACGCAGTATTTT.

This clonotype occurred many times. The chain is built from TRBV10-3 and TRBJ2-7; D is perhaps TRBD1 (5 bases). Germline-derived CDR1 and CDR2 are ENHRY and SYGVKD. V was cut by 11 bases and J by 3 bases, with 14 bases left in between. This CDR3 has 12 residues. In DNA form, the CDR3 reads TGTGCCGCCCGGACATACAGCTACGAGCAGTACTTC. Translated: CAARTYSYEQYF.

This clonotype was seen ten or more times. This sequence joins TRBV24-1 and TRBJ2-2; 7 bases match TRBD1. The length of the CDR3 is 16 residues. Germline CDR1 reads KGHDR; CDR2 reads SFDVKD. V gave up 0 bases and J gave up 6 bases; unmatched junction bases: 6. CDR3 in amino acids: CATSDLRGQYAGELFF. In DNA form, the CDR3 reads TGTGCCACCAGTGATTTGAGGGGACAGTACGCCGGGGAGCTGTTTTTT.

This clonotype was seen only a few times. The rearrangement uses TRBV2 and TRBJ1-5; 7 positions match TRBD1. Germline-derived CDR1 and CDR2 are SNHLY and FYNNEI. The CDR3 is made up of 16 amino acids. Trimming took 4 bases from V and 0 from J; bases not matched to a gene: 6. The CDR3, as DNA: TGTGCCAGCAGTGGACAGGGAGGTTTTAGCAATCAGCCCCAGCATTTT. Translating gives CASSGQGGFSNQPQHF.

This clonotype was recorded many times. The rearrangement joins TRBV12-3 or TRBV12-4 to TRBJ1-1, with unresolved D. V lost 0 bases and J lost 5, with 7 bases in between. This CDR3 has 13 amino acids. CDR3 sequence reads: CASSLAQKTEAFF. The CDR3 region has the DNA TGTGCCAGCAGTTTAGCGCAGAAGACTGAAGCTTTCTTT.

The chain is built from TRBV20-1 and TRBJ2-5; TRBD2 matches at 8 bases. V shed 8 bases and J 5 bases; nucleotides not matched to a gene: 16. Looked up from germline, CDR1 is DFQATT and CDR2 is SNEGSKA (reference sequence). This CDR3 region has 15 residues. The CDR3, as DNA: TGCAGTTTAAAAGGGCTTACCACGGGAGGGGAGACCCAGTACTTC. As protein: CSLKGLTTGGETQYF.

This clonotype was detected many times. The rearrangement joins TRBV7-9 to TRBJ2-1; 7 nucleotides line up with TRBD1. CDR3 length: 15 residues. CDR1 and CDR2 from the germline V gene are SEHNR and FQNEAQ (reference sequence). The V and J ends lost 5 bases and 0 bases, in that order; junction bases with no gene match: 4. The CDR3, as DNA: TGTGCCAGCAGCGAGAGACAGGGCTCCTACAATGAGCAGTTCTTC. Its protein is CASSERQGSYNEQFF.

This clonotype was detected ten times or more. The J gene is TRBJ2-2, the V gene TRBV7-2; 13 bases agree with TRBD2. V lost 5 bases to trimming and J lost 0 bases; unmatched junction nucleotides: 3. Germline CDR1 and CDR2: SGHTA and FQGNSA. CDR3 length: 17 amino acids. The DNA of the CDR3 is TGTGCCAGCAGCAAGGGACTAGCGGGGACGAACACCGGGGAGCTGTTTTTT. This sequence encodes CASSKGLAGTNTGELFF.

In its sample, this clonotype was seen many times. The chain has TRBV30 and TRBJ1-3; the D is unclear. V lost 0 bases to trimming and J lost 8 bases, with 5 bases between them. Germline-derived CDR1 and CDR2 are GTSNPN and SVGIG (reference sequence). There are 11 residues in the CDR3. The CDR3 spells CAWSVMDTIYF. CDR3 DNA: TGTGCCTGGAGTGTAATGGACACCATATATTTT.

V usage is TRBV19 and J usage is TRBJ1-2; D might be TRBD1 (6 bases). The V gene lost 4 bases and the J gene lost 8 bases, with 17 bases spanning the gap. The CDR3 spans 14 residues. Looked up from germline, CDR1 is LNHDA and CDR2 is SQIVND (reference sequence). CDR3 residues: CASSTTRGPRGYTF. CDR3 nucleotide sequence: TGTGCCAGTAGTACAACCAGGGGCCCTCGGGGCTACACCTTC.

This clonotype appeared many times. The V call is TRBV11-2, the J call TRBJ1-1; D remains unclear. V was shortened by 3 bases and J by 0 bases, with 14 bases between the two germline ends. The CDR3 loop spans 16 amino acids. Germline CDR1 reads SGHAT; CDR2 reads FQNNGV. The CDR3 reads CASSFFIGQMNTEAFF. In DNA form, the CDR3 reads TGTGCCAGCAGCTTCTTTATAGGGCAAATGAACACTGAAGCTTTCTTT.

This clonotype appeared many times. The chain links TRBV12-3 or TRBV12-4 to TRBJ2-7, with 12 bases lining up with TRBD1. The CDR3 spans 17 residues. After removal of 1 base from V and 5 bases from J, the junction contained 9 bases not matched to a gene. CDR3 bases: TGTGCCAGCAGTTTAGGGCCCGGGACAGGGGGCTTCAACGAGCAGTACTTC. Amino acid sequence: CASSLGPGTGGFNEQYF.

The chain links TRBV12-3 or TRBV12-4 to TRBJ1-3, with TRBD1 identical over 9 bases. V was pared by 3 bases and J by 4 bases, with 7 bases of the junction left unmatched. This CDR3 spans 16 amino acids. The CDR3 nucleotides read TGTGCCAGCAGTTTTATGGACAGGGGTTCAGGAAACACCATATATTTT. Residues: CASSFMDRGSGNTIYF.

The V gene is TRBV7-9, the J gene TRBJ2-5, with D perhaps matching TRBD1 (5 bases). The CDR3 totals 15 residues. CDR1 is SEHNR, CDR2 FQNEAQ, per germline (reference sequence). Trimming took off 0 bases at V and 4 bases at J, with 12 bases between the two ends. CDR3 sequence: CASSLAAGLGETQYF. The CDR3 DNA sequence: TGTGCCAGCAGCTTAGCCGCAGGGCTTGGAGAGACCCAGTACTTC.

About this clonotype itself: This may stem from a read error, because a much larger clone lies one nucleotide away. The gene calls are TRBV30 and TRBJ2-2; 7 positions match TRBD2. Germline V gives CDR1 GTSNPN, CDR2 SVGIG (reference sequence). The CDR3 runs 14 residues. The DNA for the CDR3 is TGTGCCTGTACCCTAGCGGATAACACCGGGGAGCCGTTTTTT. This codes for CACTLADNTGEPFF.

This rearrangement joins TRBV9 to TRBJ2-6; 11 nucleotides align to TRBD2. Germline V gene sequence: CDR1 SGDLS, CDR2 YYNGEE. The CDR3 has 18 amino acids. Unmatched junction bases numbered 4, after V lost 1 base and J lost 1 base. The CDR3: CASSVSLAGESGANVLTF. Here the CDR3 DNA reads TGTGCCAGCAGCGTATCACTAGCGGGGGAGTCTGGGGCCAACGTCCTGACTTTC.

This clonotype appeared many times. The V gene is TRBV4-1, the J gene TRBJ2-7; the D call may be TRBD1 or TRBD2 (5 bases each). V lost 4 bases and J lost 3, with 13 bases in between. This CDR3 is 14 amino acids long. Per the germline V gene, CDR1 is MGHRA and CDR2 is YSYEKL. CDR3 region: CASSPMGDGYEQYF. The DNA for the CDR3 is TGCGCCAGCAGCCCGATGGGGGACGGCTACGAGCAGTACTTC.